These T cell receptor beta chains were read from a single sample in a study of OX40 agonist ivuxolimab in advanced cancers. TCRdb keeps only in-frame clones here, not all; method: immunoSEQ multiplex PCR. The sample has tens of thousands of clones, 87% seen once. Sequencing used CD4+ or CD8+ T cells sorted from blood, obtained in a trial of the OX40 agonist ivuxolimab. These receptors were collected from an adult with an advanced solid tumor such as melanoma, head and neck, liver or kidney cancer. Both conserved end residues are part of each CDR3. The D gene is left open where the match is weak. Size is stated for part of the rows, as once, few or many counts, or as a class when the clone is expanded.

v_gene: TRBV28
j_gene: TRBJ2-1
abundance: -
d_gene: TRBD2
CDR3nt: TGTGCCAGCAGAACCGGGACTACCTACAATGAGCAGTTCTTC
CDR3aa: CASRTGTTYNEQFF

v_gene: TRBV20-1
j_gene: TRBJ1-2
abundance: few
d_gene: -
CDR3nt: TGCAGTGCTAGAGGGGGGCTTGGCTACACCTTC
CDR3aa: CSARGGLGYTF

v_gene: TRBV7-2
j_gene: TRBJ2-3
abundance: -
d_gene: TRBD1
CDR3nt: TGTGCCAGCAGCTCGACAGGGATCAGCACAGATACGCAGTATTTT
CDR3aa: CASSSTGISTDTQYF

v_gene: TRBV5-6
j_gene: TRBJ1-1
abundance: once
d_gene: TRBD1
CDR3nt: TGTGCCAGCAGCTTGGTTCCGACAGGGATGAACACTGAAGCTTTCTTT
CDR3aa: CASSLVPTGMNTEAFF

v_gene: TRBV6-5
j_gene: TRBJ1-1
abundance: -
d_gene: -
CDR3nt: TGTGCCAGCAGTTACTCGAGTGGGAGGACTGAAGCTTTCTTT
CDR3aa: CASSYSSGRTEAFF

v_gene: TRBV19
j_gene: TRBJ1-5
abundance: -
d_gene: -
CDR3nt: TGTGCCAGTAGTACCCTCTCGTGGCCCCAGCATTTT
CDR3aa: CASSTLSWPQHF

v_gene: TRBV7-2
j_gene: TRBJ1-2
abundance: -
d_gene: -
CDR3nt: TGTGCCAGCAGCTTAAGCGGGGCTTTAGTCTATGGCTACACCTTC
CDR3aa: CASSLSGALVYGYTF

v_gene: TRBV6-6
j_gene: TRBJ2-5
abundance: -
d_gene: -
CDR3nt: TGTGCCAGCAACAATGCCCGCCAAGAGACCCAGTACTTC
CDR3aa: CASNNARQETQYF

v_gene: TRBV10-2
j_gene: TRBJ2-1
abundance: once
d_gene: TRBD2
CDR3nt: TGCGCCAGCAGTGAGTGGTCTAGCGGGAGGTCCGATGAGCAGTTCTTC
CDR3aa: CASSEWSSGRSDEQFF

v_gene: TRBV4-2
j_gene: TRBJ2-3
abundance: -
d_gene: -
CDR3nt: TGTGCCAGCAGCCAAGACGGGACTCCTAGCACAGATACGCAGTATTTT
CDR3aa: CASSQDGTPSTDTQYF

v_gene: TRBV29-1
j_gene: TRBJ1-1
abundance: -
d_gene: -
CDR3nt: TGCAGCGTTGGGGCGCCTGAAGCTTTCTTT
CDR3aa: CSVGAPEAFF

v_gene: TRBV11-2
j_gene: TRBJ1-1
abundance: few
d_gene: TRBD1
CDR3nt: TGTGCCAGCAGCCCCAGTATCCAGGGGGCGAGAGCCTACTCTGAAGCTTTCTTT
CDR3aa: CASSPSIQGARAYSEAFF

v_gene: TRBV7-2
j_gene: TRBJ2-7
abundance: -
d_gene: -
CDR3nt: TGTGCCAGCAGCCCCAACTCCCCCCTTTATTACGAGCAGTACTTC
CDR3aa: CASSPNSPLYYEQYF

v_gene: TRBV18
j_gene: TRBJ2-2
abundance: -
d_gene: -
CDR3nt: TGTGCCAGCCCCGTTTGGGAGAGTCACACCGGGGAGCTGTTTTTT
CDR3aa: CASPVWESHTGELFF

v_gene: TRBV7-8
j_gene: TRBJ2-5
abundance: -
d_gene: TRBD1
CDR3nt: TGTGCCAGCAGCTTAACCAGACAGGGAAATAGGGAGACCCAGTACTTC
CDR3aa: CASSLTRQGNRETQYF

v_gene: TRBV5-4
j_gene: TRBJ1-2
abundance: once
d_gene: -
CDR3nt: TGTGCCAGCAGCTTTCTCCCTTCAGCTAACTATGGCTACACCTTC
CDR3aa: CASSFLPSANYGYTF

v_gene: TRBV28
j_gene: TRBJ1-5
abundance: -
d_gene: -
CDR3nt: TGTGCCAGCAGTTTTCGGGGCGGCAATCAGCCCCAGCATTTT
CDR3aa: CASSFRGGNQPQHF

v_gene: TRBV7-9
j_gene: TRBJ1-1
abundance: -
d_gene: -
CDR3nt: TGTGCCAGCAGCGGCACAGAAAACACTGAAGCTTTCTTT
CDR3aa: CASSGTENTEAFF

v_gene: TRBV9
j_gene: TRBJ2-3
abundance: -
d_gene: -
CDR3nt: TGTGCCAGCAGCGAGTATTCACTGAGCACAGATACGCAGTATTTT
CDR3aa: CASSEYSLSTDTQYF

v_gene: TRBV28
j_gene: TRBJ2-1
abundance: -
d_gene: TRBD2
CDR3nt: TGTGCCAGCAGTCCCCCGGGACTAGCGGGAGTTCGGGAGCAGTTCTTC
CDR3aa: CASSPPGLAGVREQFF

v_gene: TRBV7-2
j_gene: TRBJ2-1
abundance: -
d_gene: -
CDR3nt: TGTGCCAGCAGCTCAGGAGGGGGAGGAACCTACAATGAGCAGTTCTTC
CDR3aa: CASSSGGGGTYNEQFF

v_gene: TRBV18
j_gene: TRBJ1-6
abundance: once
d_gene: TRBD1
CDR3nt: TGTGCCAGCTTAGAAACTTCCGGGACAGGGTATCATTCACCCCTCCACTTT
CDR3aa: CASLETSGTGYHSPLHF

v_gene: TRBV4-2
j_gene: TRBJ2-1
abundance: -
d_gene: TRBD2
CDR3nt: TGTGCCAGCAGCCCCCGGGGGGGCGATGAGCAGTTCTTC
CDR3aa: CASSPRGGDEQFF

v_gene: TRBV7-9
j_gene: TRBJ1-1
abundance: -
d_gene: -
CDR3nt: TGTGCCAGCAGCCCCGGCCCGAACACTGAAGCTTTCTTT
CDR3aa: CASSPGPNTEAFF

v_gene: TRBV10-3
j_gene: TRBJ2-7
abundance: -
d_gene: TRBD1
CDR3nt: TGTGCCATTCAGGGACAGGGAGTCTACGAGCAGTACTTC
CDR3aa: CAIQGQGVYEQYF

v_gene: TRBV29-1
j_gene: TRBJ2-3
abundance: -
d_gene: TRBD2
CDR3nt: TGCAGCGTTGAACGCGGGAGGGCTCAGGGGACAGATACGCAGTATTTT
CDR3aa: CSVERGRAQGTDTQYF

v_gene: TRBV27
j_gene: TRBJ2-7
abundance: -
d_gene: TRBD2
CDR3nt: TGTGCCAGCAGTCTAGGACTAGCAGGATCCTACGAGCAGTACTTC
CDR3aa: CASSLGLAGSYEQYF

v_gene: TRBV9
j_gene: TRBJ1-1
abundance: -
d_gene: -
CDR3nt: TGTGCCAGCAGCGTAGTATCTGGTACGAACACTGAAGCTTTCTTT
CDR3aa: CASSVVSGTNTEAFF

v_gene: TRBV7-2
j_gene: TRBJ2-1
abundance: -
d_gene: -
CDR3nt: TGTGCCAGCACCTACCTTGGGGTCAATGAGCAGTTCTTC
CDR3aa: CASTYLGVNEQFF

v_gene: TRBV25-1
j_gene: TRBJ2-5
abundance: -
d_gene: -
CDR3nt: TGTGCCAGCAGTGGAACCCGGGCCTATCGAGAGACCCAGTACTTC
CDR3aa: CASSGTRAYRETQYF

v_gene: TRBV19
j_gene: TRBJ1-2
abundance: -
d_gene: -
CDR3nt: TGTGCCAGTAGTATACTATCGGGAGGCTACACCTTC
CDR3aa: CASSILSGGYTF

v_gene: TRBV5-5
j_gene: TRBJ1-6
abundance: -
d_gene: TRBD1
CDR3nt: TGTGCCAGCAGCTGGCTCGGACAGGCCGATAATTCACCCCTCCACTTT
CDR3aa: CASSWLGQADNSPLHF

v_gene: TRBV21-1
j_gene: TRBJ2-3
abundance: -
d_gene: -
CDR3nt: TGTGCCAGCAGCAAAGGAGGGACTGAGCATCCTGGTACTACAGATACGCAGTATTTT
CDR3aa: CASSKGGTEHPGTTDTQYF

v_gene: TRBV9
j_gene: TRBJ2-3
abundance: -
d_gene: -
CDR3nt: TGTGCCAGCAGCGTAGAAGTGGATACGCAGTATTTT
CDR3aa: CASSVEVDTQYF

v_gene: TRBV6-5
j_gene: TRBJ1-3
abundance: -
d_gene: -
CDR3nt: TGTGCCAGCAGCCGAGTCTGGGGCTCTGGAAACACCATATATTTT
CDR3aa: CASSRVWGSGNTIYF

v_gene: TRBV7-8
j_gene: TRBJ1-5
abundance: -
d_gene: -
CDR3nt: TGTGCCAGCAGCCCCGTTACAGGGATAAATCAGCCCCAGCATTTT
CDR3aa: CASSPVTGINQPQHF

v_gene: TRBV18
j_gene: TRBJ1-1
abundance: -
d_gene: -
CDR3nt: TGTGCCAGCTCACCATTATTTTCGGAGACTGAAGCTTTCTTT
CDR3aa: CASSPLFSETEAFF

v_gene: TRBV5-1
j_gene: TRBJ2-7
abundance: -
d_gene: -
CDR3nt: TGCGCCAGCAGCTTGGGACAACTGGGGGAGCAGTACTTC
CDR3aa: CASSLGQLGEQYF

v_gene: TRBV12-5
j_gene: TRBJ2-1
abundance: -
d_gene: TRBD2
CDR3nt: TGTGCTAGTGCGAATCCGGGGGGGGAGCTGTACAATGAGCAGTTCTTC
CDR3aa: CASANPGGELYNEQFF

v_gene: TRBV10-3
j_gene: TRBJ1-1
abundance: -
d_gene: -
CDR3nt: TGTGCCATCAGTTCTTCTTCAGGGAACACTGAAGCTTTCTTT
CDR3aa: CAISSSSGNTEAFF

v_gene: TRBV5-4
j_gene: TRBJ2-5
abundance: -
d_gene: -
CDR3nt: TGTGCCAGCAGCTTGGGGGCCAGGGTGGGAGAGACCCAGTACTTC
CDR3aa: CASSLGARVGETQYF

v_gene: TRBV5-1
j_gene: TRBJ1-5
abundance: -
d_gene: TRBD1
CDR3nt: TGCGCCAGCAGCTTAGACAGGGGCGGGCAGCCCCAGCATTTT
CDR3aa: CASSLDRGGQPQHF

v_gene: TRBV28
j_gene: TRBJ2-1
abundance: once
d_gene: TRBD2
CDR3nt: TGTGCCGGGGGACTAGCGGGAGGGACCTACAATGAGCAGTTCTTC
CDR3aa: CAGGLAGGTYNEQFF

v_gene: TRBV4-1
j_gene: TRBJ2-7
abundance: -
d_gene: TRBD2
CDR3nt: TGCGCCAGCAGCCAAGAGGCGGGAGCTTGGGACGAGCAGTACTTC
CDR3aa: CASSQEAGAWDEQYF

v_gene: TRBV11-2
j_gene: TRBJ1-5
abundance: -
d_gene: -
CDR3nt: TGTGCCAGCAGCTTAGCGAGAGGTCAGCCCCAGCATTTT
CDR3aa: CASSLARGQPQHF

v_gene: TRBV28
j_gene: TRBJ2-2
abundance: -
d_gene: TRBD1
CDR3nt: TGTGCCAGCAGTCCCCTTCCGGGACAGGTAAACACCGGGGAGCTGTTTTTT
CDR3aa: CASSPLPGQVNTGELFF

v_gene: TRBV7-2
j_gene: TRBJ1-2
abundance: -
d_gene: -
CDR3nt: TGTGCCAGCAGCTTATTAGGGGACCCAGCTAACTATGGCTACACCTTC
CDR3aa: CASSLLGDPANYGYTF

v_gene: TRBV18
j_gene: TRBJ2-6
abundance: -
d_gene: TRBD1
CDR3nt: TGTGCCAGCTCACGACAGGGGGCAGGTACTGGGGCCAACGTCCTGACTTTC
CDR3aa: CASSRQGAGTGANVLTF

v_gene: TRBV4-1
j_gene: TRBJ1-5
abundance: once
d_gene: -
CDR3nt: TGCGCCAGCAGCCAAGAAGGGGACCATCAGCCCCAGCATTTT
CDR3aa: CASSQEGDHQPQHF

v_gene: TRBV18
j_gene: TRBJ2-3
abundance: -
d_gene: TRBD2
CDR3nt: TGTGCCAGCTCACCTTCTAGCGGAACGGGAGATACGCAGTATTTT
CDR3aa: CASSPSSGTGDTQYF

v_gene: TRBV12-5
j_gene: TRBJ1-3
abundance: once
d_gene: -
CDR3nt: TGTGCTAGTGGTCCCAGTGATCATCCCTCCTTCGGAAACACCATATATTTT
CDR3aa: CASGPSDHPSFGNTIYF